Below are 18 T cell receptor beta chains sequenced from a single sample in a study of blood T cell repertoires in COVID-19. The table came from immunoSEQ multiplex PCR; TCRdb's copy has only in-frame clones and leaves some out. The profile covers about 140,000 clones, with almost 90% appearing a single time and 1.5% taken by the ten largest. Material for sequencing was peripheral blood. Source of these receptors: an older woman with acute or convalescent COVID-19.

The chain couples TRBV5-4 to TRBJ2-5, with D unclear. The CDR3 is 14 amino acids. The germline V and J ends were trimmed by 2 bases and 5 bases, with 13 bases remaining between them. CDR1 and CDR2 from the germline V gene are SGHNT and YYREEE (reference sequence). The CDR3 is CASSLVQTSETQYF. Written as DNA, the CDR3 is TGTGCCAGCAGCTTAGTACAGACCTCCGAGACCCAGTACTTC.

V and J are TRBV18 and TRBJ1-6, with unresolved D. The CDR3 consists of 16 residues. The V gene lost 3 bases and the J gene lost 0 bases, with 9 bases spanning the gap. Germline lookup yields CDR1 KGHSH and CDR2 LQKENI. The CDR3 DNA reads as TGTGCCAGCTCACCGGATCGGAGCTCCTATAATTCACCCCTCCACTTT. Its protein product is CASSPDRSSYNSPLHF.

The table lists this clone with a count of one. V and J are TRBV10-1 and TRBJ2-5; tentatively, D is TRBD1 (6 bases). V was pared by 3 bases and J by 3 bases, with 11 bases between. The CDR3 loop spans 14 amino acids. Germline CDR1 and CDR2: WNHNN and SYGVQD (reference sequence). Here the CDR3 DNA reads TGCGCCAGCAGTGAAGGGACACGTAAAGAGACCCAGTACTTC. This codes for CASSEGTRKETQYF.

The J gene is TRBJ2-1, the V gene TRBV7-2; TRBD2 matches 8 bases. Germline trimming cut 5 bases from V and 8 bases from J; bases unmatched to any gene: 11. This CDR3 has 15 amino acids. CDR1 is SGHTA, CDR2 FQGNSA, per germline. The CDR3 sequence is CASSPSRTSTYEQFF. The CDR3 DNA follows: TGTGCCAGCAGCCCCTCCCGGACTAGCACCTATGAGCAGTTCTTC.

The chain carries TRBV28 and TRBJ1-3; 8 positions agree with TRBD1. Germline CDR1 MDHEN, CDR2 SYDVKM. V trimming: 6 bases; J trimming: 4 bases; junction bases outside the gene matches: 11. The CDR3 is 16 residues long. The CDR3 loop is CASRKSQGAVGNTIYF. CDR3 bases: TGTGCCAGCAGGAAGAGCCAGGGGGCGGTCGGAAACACCATATATTTT.

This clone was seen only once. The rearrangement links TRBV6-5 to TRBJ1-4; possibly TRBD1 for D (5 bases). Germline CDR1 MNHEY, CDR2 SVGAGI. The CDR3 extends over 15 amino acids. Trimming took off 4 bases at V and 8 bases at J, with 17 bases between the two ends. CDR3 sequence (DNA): TGTGCCAGCAGTTCAGAGAGGGGAGGGGACGAAAAACTGTTTTTT. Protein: CASSSERGGDEKLFF.

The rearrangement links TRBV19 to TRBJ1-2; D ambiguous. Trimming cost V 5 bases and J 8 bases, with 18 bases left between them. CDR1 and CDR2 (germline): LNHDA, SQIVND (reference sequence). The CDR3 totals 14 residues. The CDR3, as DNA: TGTGCCAGTAGTGCTTGGATCACCTCGGGGGGCTACACCTTC. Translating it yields CASSAWITSGGYTF.

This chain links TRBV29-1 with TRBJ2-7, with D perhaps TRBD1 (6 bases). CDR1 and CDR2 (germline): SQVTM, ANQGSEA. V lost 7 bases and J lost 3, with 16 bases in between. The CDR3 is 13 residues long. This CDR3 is CSALNPDSYEQYF. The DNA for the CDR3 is TGCAGCGCCCTGAACCCGGACAGCTACGAGCAGTACTTC.

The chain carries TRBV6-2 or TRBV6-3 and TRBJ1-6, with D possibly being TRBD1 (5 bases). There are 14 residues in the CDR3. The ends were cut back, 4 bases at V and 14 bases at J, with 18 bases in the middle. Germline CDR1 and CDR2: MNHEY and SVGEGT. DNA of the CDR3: TGTGCCAGCAGTTTTGGGCGGGGCCTGGAGGCCCTCCACTTT. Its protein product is CASSFGRGLEALHF.

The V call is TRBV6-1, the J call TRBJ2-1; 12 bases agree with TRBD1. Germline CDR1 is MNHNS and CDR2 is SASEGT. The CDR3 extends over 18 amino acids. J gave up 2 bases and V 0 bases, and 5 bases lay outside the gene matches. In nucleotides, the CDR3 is TGTGCCAGCAGTGAAGCAAGGGACAGGGGGCGGCCCTACAATGAGCAGTTCTTC. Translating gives CASSEARDRGRPYNEQFF.

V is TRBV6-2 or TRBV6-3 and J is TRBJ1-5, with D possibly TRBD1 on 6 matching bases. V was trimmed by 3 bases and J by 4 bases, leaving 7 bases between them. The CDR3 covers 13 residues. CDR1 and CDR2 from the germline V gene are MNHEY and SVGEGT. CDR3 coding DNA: TGTGCCAGCAGTTATACAGGGAATCAGCCCCAGCATTTT. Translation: CASSYTGNQPQHF.

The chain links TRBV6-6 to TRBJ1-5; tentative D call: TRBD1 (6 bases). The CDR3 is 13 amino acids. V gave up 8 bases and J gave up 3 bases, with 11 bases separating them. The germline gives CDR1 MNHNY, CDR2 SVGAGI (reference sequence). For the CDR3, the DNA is TGTGCCAGCCGCCGGGACAACAATCAGCCCCAGCATTTT. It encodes CASRRDNNQPQHF.

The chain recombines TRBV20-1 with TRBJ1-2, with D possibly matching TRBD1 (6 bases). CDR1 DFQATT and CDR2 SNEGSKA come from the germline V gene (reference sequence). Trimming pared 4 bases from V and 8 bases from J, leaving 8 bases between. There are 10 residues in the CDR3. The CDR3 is CSATGTGYTF. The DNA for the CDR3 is TGCAGTGCTACGGGGACAGGCTACACCTTC.

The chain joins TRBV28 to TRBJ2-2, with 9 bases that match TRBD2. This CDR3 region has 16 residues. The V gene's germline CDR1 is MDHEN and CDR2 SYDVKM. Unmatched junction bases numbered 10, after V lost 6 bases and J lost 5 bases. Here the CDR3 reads CASSGWRGGRTGELFF. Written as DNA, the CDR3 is TGTGCCAGCAGCGGGTGGCGGGGGGGCCGAACCGGGGAGCTGTTTTTT.

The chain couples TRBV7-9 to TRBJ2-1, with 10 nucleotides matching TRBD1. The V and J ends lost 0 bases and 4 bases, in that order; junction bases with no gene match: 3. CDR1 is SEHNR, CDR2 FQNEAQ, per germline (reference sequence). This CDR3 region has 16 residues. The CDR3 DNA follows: TGTGCCAGCAGCTTAGCCCCGGGACAGGGGTACAATGAGCAGTTCTTC. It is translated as CASSLAPGQGYNEQFF.

The CDR3 DNA reads as TGTGCCAGCAGCTTTGACACAACCTACAATGAGCAGTTCTTC. Translation gives CASSFDTTYNEQFF. The V gene is TRBV7-9, the J gene TRBJ2-1; D is unclear. Per the germline V gene, CDR1 is SEHNR and CDR2 is FQNEAQ (reference sequence). V shed 3 bases and J shed 2 bases, with 8 bases lying between them. The CDR3 loop spans 14 amino acids. Variable domain in full (rest from reference TRBV7-9 and TRBJ2-1): DTGVSQNPRHKITKRGQNVTFRCDPISEHNRLYWYRQTLGQGPEFLTYFQNEAQLEKSRLLSDRFSAERPKGSFSTLEIQRTEQGDSAMYLCASSFDTTYNEQFFGPGTRLTVL.

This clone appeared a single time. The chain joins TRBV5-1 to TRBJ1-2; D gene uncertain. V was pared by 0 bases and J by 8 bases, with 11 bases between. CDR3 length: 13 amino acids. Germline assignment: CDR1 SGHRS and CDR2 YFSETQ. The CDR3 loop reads CASSLGHQSGYTF. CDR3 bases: TGCGCCAGCAGCTTGGGTCATCAAAGCGGCTACACCTTC.

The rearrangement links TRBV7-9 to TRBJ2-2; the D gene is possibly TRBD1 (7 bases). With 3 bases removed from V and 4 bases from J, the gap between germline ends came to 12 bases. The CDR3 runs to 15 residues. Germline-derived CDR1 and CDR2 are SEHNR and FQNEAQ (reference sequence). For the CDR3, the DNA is TGTGCCAGCAGCTTTCGGCAGGGGGGCACCGGGGAGCTGTTTTTT. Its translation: CASSFRQGGTGELFF.